Sequencing of this T cell receptor (beta chain) was carried out in a study of patients and donors after allogeneic stem cell transplantation. In TCRdb, the RT-PCR reads were re-called with MiXCR into one record per CDR3 protein. The table shows approximately 150,000 distinct CDR3 sequences, with 30% to 45% occurring only once. This CDR3 has 14 residues. V lost 7 bases to trimming and J lost 5 bases, with 17 bases between them. This rearrangement joins TRBV12-3 or TRBV12-4 to TRBJ1-2, with a possible D match to TRBD1 (6 bases). The receptor was isolated from a human donor who was either an allogeneic HSCT recipient or a stem cell or donor lymphocyte infusion donor (not recorded which). It is not recorded whose cells these are; they may come from a transplant donor. Sequences were obtained from blood, either unsorted or a sorted T cell fraction (not recorded which). CDR3 in DNA: TGTGCCAGCACCCCCCTGACAGGAGAATATGGCTACACCTTC. Encoded protein: CASTPLTGEYGYTF.